A selection of T cell receptor beta chains follows, all from one sample in a study of cytomegalovirus exposure and HLA in healthy donors. The assay was immunoSEQ multiplex PCR, and TCRdb's table has in-frame clones only and misses some. The sample records 150,000 to 200,000 clones, roughly 84% being singletons. Material for sequencing was PBMCs. The receptor set was obtained from a boy aged 5-17 years in good health and CMV-seronegative. Each CDR3 is given with its conserved first and last residue. Fields, in order: J gene, clone size, D gene, V gene, CDR3 DNA, CDR3 protein. A D gene is named only where the DNA matches it firmly. Clone size appears in some rows only: once, few, many, or a class for an expanded clone.

TRBJ1-2 . TRBD1 TRBV14 TGTGCCAGCAGCCGCGGACTTTCCGGGACAGTCCGTGGCTACACCTTC CASSRGLSGTVRGYTF
TRBJ2-1 once . TRBV6-6 TGTGCCAGCAGTTACTCCCCGAATAGGGGTGAGCAGTTCTTC CASSYSPNRGEQFF
TRBJ2-1 . TRBD2 TRBV7-6 TGTGCCAGCAGCCCACTAGCGGGTTTTTACAATGAGCAGTTCTTC CASSPLAGFYNEQFF
TRBJ1-2 . . TRBV7-3 TGTGCCAGCCCCCCACGAGTCTCTGGCTACACCTTC CASPPRVSGYTF
TRBJ1-4 . . TRBV5-1 TGCGCCAGCGGAAGAGGGACTGGGGAAAAACTGTTTTTT CASGRGTGEKLFF
TRBJ1-1 . . TRBV7-3 TGTGCCAGCAGCTTAAAGGGGCTGAAAACTGAAGCTTTCTTT CASSLKGLKTEAFF
TRBJ1-4 . . TRBV15 TGTGCCACCAGCAGAGATCCTGTCAGGGCCCCACTTAATGAAAAACTGTTTTTT CATSRDPVRAPLNEKLFF
TRBJ2-2 . . TRBV5-1 TGCGCCAGCAGCATCAGGGGTGGCGGGGAGCTGTTTTTT CASSIRGGGELFF
TRBJ1-2 few TRBD1 TRBV5-1 TGCGCCAGCAGCTTGGGACAGGGCAGAGGCTACACCTTC CASSLGQGRGYTF
TRBJ2-7 . TRBD1 TRBV7-9 TGTGCCAGCAGCCCTCCGGGACAGGGGACGTCCTACGAGCAGTACTTC CASSPPGQGTSYEQYF
TRBJ2-7 . TRBD2 TRBV7-6 TGTGCCAGCAGCTTAACTAGCGGAGTTTCCTACGAGCAGTACTTC CASSLTSGVSYEQYF
TRBJ1-1 . . TRBV11-2 TGTGCCAGCAGCTTTTCAGGGAACACTGAAGCTTTCTTT CASSFSGNTEAFF
TRBJ1-4 . . TRBV19 TGTGCCAGTAGTATTACCTTTATACGGTTCCTCGGCGGCTATGAAAAACTGTTTTTT CASSITFIRFLGGYEKLFF
TRBJ2-7 . TRBD2 TRBV29-1 TGCAGCGTTTGCAGAGGGGACTACTACGAGCAGTACTTC CSVCRGDYYEQYF
TRBJ1-2 . TRBD1 TRBV9 TGTGCCAGCAGCGCCGGGACAGGGTATGGCTACACCTTC CASSAGTGYGYTF
TRBJ2-1 . . TRBV25-1 TGTGCCAGCAGTGACGCCGGGTACAATGAGCAGTTCTTC CASSDAGYNEQFF
TRBJ2-7 . . TRBV5-8 TGTGCCAGCAGCTTGGCCGTCCAGGAACTCTCCTACGAGCAGTACTTC CASSLAVQELSYEQYF
TRBJ2-2 . TRBD2 TRBV12-5 TGTGCTAGTGAACTAGCGGGGACGTTCGGGGAGCTGTTTTTT CASELAGTFGELFF
TRBJ2-7 few . TRBV7-8 TGTGCCAGCAGCCAGAACAACAGGGCCCGTTCCTACGAGCAGTACTTC CASSQNNRARSYEQYF
TRBJ1-1 . TRBD1 TRBV5-6 TGTGCCAGCAGCCTCCGGGACAGGAGAGTCAGGAACACTGAAGCTTTCTTT CASSLRDRRVRNTEAFF
TRBJ2-3 . TRBD2 TRBV5-4 TGTGCCAGCAGCTCCAGGACTAGCGCCTTCAATCAGTATTTT CASSSRTSAFNQYF
TRBJ2-6 few . TRBV5-1 TGCGCCAGCCACAGCCAAACTCACTCTGGGGCCAACGTCCTGACTTTC CASHSQTHSGANVLTF
TRBJ2-5 . . TRBV18 TGTGCCAGCTCACCACCGCCAAACGGGGAGACCCAGTACTTC CASSPPPNGETQYF